Presented here are 23 T cell receptor beta chains from one specimen sequenced in a study of T-cell reconstitution after alpha-beta-depleted transplantation in children (dated by TCRdb to the mid-2010s). The library was made by PCR. The sequencing machine was an Illumina HiSeq 2500. TCR library preparation used molecular barcoding, with unique molecular identifiers applied to normalize quantification of the TCRbeta repertoire. In-frame beta chains were kept once TCRdb had trimmed the public reads at Q25 with fastp and called clones with MiXCR. Identical CDR3 protein sequences are pooled into one entry, listed with their most common genes and DNA. Across this sample there are 550,000 to 800,000 distinct CDR3 sequences, with approximately 14% seen only once. Clones ranked in the top ten supply 0.79% of the sample. The label giving this sample's treatment or condition can be read as: allogeneic hematopoietic cell transplantation with graft depleted of TCRalphabeta T cells and CD19 B cells.

Source: PBMCs, taken before TCRalphabeta/CD19-depleted stem cell transplant. All receptors derive from a girl aged 2-10 years with congenital amegakaryocytic thrombocytopenia, due to receive a stem cell transplant.

This clonotype was detected a few times. The chain uses TRBV7-2 and TRBJ1-2, with D unresolved. V was shortened by 2 bases and J by 5 bases, with 15 bases between the two germline ends. CDR3 length: 15 amino acids. Germline CDR1 is SGHTA and CDR2 is FQGNSA. The chain's CDR3 is CASSLSSRLGYGYTF. The CDR3, as DNA: TGTGCCAGCAGCTTATCGAGTCGACTGGGATATGGCTACACCTTC.

This chain uses TRBV29-1 with TRBJ2-7, with 8 bases lining up with TRBD1. V shed 4 bases and J 5 bases; nucleotides not matched to a gene: 7. This CDR3 has 13 residues. The germline V gene has CDR1 SQVTM and CDR2 ANQGSEA. CDR3 DNA sequence: TGCAGCGTTGCCGCGACAGGGGCTCACGAGCAGTACTTC. Amino acid sequence: CSVAATGAHEQYF.

The gene calls are TRBV6-5 and TRBJ2-5; a weak D match, TRBD2 (6 bases). The germline V gene has CDR1 MNHEY and CDR2 SVGAGI. V shed 2 bases and J shed 3 bases, with 19 bases lying between them. The CDR3 has 17 residues. CDR3 coding DNA: TGTGCCAGCAGTTACCTCTCGATAGGGCCGGGGGAAGAGACCCAGTACTTC. It translates to CASSYLSIGPGEETQYF.

This clonotype has at least ten counts. The V gene is TRBV10-3, the J gene TRBJ2-1; a weak D match, TRBD1 (7 bases). Per germline, CDR1 ENHRY and CDR2 SYGVKD. The V gene lost 3 bases and the J gene lost 8 bases, with 14 bases spanning the gap. The CDR3 contains 14 residues. The CDR3 DNA reads as TGTGCCATCAGTGAAGGGCAGGGGGGTTATGAGCAGTTCTTC. Its protein product is CAISEGQGGYEQFF.

The table lists this clonotype with many counts. The chain has TRBV12-3 or TRBV12-4 and TRBJ1-1; no firm D call. V was pared by 6 bases and J by 4 bases, with 12 bases between. The CDR3 covers 13 residues. The CDR3 region is CASRLTLSTEAFF. CDR3 nucleotide sequence: TGTGCCAGCAGGCTGACCCTGTCCACTGAAGCTTTCTTT.

This clonotype was counted only a few times. The V gene is TRBV4-1, the J gene TRBJ2-3; 8 positions match TRBD2. Germline CDR1 reads MGHRA; CDR2 reads YSYEKL. V shed 3 bases, J shed 6 bases, and the junction held 11 bases outside the gene matches. The CDR3 is 16 amino acids. CDR3 amino acids: CASSQGGLAGIDTQYF. The CDR3 region has the DNA TGCGCCAGCAGCCAGGGGGGGCTAGCGGGCATCGATACGCAGTATTTT.

This clonotype has more than one count but fewer than ten. The chain combines TRBV20-1 with TRBJ2-1, with D hard to call. The CDR3 is made up of 13 amino acids. V was clipped by 2 bases and J by 3 bases, with 8 bases between them. CDR1 DFQATT and CDR2 SNEGSKA come from the germline V gene (reference sequence). The chain's CDR3 is CSARMGIYNEQFF. As DNA, the CDR3 is TGCAGTGCTAGAATGGGAATCTACAATGAGCAGTTCTTC.

This clonotype was detected ten times or more. The rearrangement uses TRBV7-3 and TRBJ2-3; D gene ambiguous. V was trimmed by 4 bases and J by 0 bases, leaving 14 bases between them. The germline gives CDR1 SGHTA, CDR2 FQGTGA. The CDR3 length is 16 residues. The CDR3 loop is CASSSRPLTSTDTQYF. For the CDR3, the DNA is TGTGCCAGCAGCTCCCGGCCACTTACAAGCACAGATACGCAGTATTTT. The variable domain in full, completed from reference TRBV7-3 and TRBJ2-3, reads GAGVSQTPSNKVTEKGKYVELRCDPISGHTALYWYRQSLGQGPEFLIYFQGTGAADDSGLPNDRFFAVRPEGSVSTLKIQRTERGDSAVYLCASSSRPLTSTDTQYFGPGTRLTVL.

This clonotype was observed a handful of times. The V gene is TRBV5-1, the J gene TRBJ2-5; no definite D call. CDR1 and CDR2 from the germline V gene are SGHRS and YFSETQ. The V and J ends lost 0 bases and 5 bases respectively, with 8 bases between them. The CDR3 runs 13 residues. In nucleotides, the CDR3 is TGCGCCAGCAGCTTGGTTTATCTGGAGACCCAGTACTTC. Encoded protein: CASSLVYLETQYF.

This clonotype occurred a few times. The chain has TRBV3-1 and TRBJ2-7, with TRBD1 matching over 8 bases. V lost 3 bases and J lost 7; bases outside the gene matches: 5. CDR3 length: 13 amino acids. Germline assignment: CDR1 LGHDT and CDR2 YNNKEL (reference sequence). The CDR3 region has the DNA TGTGCCAGCAGCCAGAACAGGGGGATAGAGCAGTACTTC. Its protein is CASSQNRGIEQYF.

In its sample, this clonotype was seen a few times. The rearrangement links TRBV5-1 to TRBJ1-5, with D possibly being TRBD1 (6 bases). This CDR3 contains 17 residues. V was shortened by 0 bases and J by 0 bases, with 13 bases between the two germline ends. CDR1 is SGHRS, CDR2 YFSETQ, per germline. The CDR3 region has the DNA TGCGCCAGCAGCTTGGGGGGGCAGGGCTATAGCAATCAGCCCCAGCATTTT. Translating gives CASSLGGQGYSNQPQHF.

This chain joins TRBV4-2 and TRBJ2-3; tentative D call: TRBD1 (6 bases). V was trimmed by 1 base and J by 5 bases, leaving 16 bases between them. The germline gives CDR1 LGHNA, CDR2 YNFKEQ. CDR3 length equals 16 residues. Here the CDR3 DNA reads TGTGCCAGCAGCCAAGTCCAGCCCCCAGGGGAAGATACGCAGTATTTT. As protein: CASSQVQPPGEDTQYF.

V and J are TRBV10-3 and TRBJ2-7; TRBD2 matches at 8 bases. With V trimmed by 4 bases and J by 3 bases, 8 bases remained unmatched. Germline V gene sequence: CDR1 ENHRY, CDR2 SYGVKD. CDR3 length: 15 amino acids. The CDR3 nucleotides read TGTGCCATCAGTGTATTAGCGGGACAAAACTACGAGCAGTACTTC. It is translated as CAISVLAGQNYEQYF.

This clonotype was detected ten times or more. The chain joins TRBV10-3 to TRBJ2-7; TRBD1 might be the D (8 bases). This CDR3 has 16 residues. V was trimmed by 4 bases and J by 4 bases, leaving 20 bases between them. Germline V gives CDR1 ENHRY, CDR2 SYGVKD. The DNA of the CDR3 is TGTGCCATCAGTGGACTGGACAGGGAGGGAGGATACGAGCAGTACTTC. Amino acid sequence: CAISGLDREGGYEQYF.

The rearrangement uses TRBV9 and TRBJ2-4; no definite D call. CDR3 length: 16 residues. Trimming took 3 bases from V and 0 from J, leaving 13 bases between them. Germline V CDR1 and CDR2: SGDLS, YYNGEE. CDR3 nucleotides: TGTGCCAGCAGCGGCGGCAGCGCCTTAGCCAAAAACATTCAGTACTTC. Protein product: CASSGGSALAKNIQYF.

The J gene is TRBJ2-2, the V gene TRBV29-1, with 12 bases matching TRBD2. Germline assignment: CDR1 SQVTM and CDR2 ANQGSEA. CDR3 length: 15 amino acids. V was pared by 4 bases and J by 6 bases, with 6 bases of the junction left unmatched. The CDR3 reads CSVVMSSGRAGELFF. In DNA, the CDR3 is TGCAGCGTTGTAATGTCTAGCGGGAGGGCCGGGGAGCTGTTTTTT.

This CDR3 reads CASSYSGTGVEQYF. The DNA for the CDR3 is TGTGCCAGCAGCTACTCCGGGACAGGCGTCGAGCAGTACTTC. The gene calls are TRBV7-8 and TRBJ2-7; 8 bases are shared with TRBD1. This CDR3 spans 14 amino acids. The ends lost 4 bases at V and 6 bases at J; junction bases unmatched: 8. CDR1 and CDR2 from the germline V gene are SGHVS and FQNEAQ.

For the CDR3, the DNA is TGTGCCAGCTCAGACGTCTACTCGGGGGCTGAAGCTTTCTTT. Its translation: CASSDVYSGAEAFF. The rearrangement links TRBV18 to TRBJ1-1; possible D gene TRBD1, 5 bases. The CDR3 is 14 amino acids. V lost 5 bases to trimming and J lost 6 bases, with 16 bases between them. Germline assignment: CDR1 KGHSH and CDR2 LQKENI. Full variable domain (remainder filled in from reference TRBV18 and TRBJ1-1): NAGVMQNPRHLVRRRGQEARLRCSPMKGHSHVYWYRQLPEEGLKFMVYLQKENIIDESGMPKERFSAEFPKEGPSILRIQQVVRGDSAAYFCASSDVYSGAEAFFGQGTRLTVV.

This chain joins TRBV10-3 and TRBJ2-7, with TRBD2 identical over 7 bases. J lost 3 bases, V lost 4 bases, and 9 bases had no gene match. The length of the CDR3 is 15 residues. Germline CDR1 ENHRY, CDR2 SYGVKD. CDR3 in DNA: TGTGCCATCAGTGCAGTGGGAGGGCCTTACTACGAGCAGTACTTC. The encoded protein is CAISAVGGPYYEQYF.

This clonotype appeared a few times. The chain is built from TRBV12-3 or TRBV12-4 and TRBJ1-1; a possible D gene is TRBD1 (5 bases). Trimming shortened V by 1 base and J by 0 bases, and 9 bases separated the two germline ends. The CDR3 extends over 15 amino acids. This chain's CDR3 is CASSLGRDLNTEAFF. CDR3 DNA sequence: TGTGCCAGCAGTTTAGGGAGGGACCTGAACACTGAAGCTTTCTTT.

This chain connects TRBV29-1 to TRBJ2-2, with 9 bases matching TRBD1. Germline CDR1 and CDR2: SQVTM and ANQGSEA. The CDR3 extends over 16 amino acids. V was pared by 0 bases and J by 7 bases, with 9 bases of the junction left unmatched. The CDR3 here is CSVEDFGTGTVGELFF. CDR3 DNA sequence: TGCAGCGTTGAAGATTTTGGGACAGGGACGGTCGGGGAGCTGTTTTTT.

The chain uses TRBV7-9 and TRBJ2-1, with 9 nucleotides matching TRBD2. Per germline, CDR1 SEHNR and CDR2 FQNEAQ (reference sequence). This CDR3 is 16 amino acids long. V was pared by 5 bases and J by 4 bases, with 9 bases of the junction left unmatched. The CDR3 nucleotides read TGTGCCAGCAGCCCGGAGGGCGGGAGGGATTACAATGAGCAGTTCTTC. Translation gives CASSPEGGRDYNEQFF. Complete variable domain (other parts from reference TRBV7-9 and TRBJ2-1): DTGVSQNPRHKITKRGQNVTFRCDPISEHNRLYWYRQTLGQGPEFLTYFQNEAQLEKSRLLSDRFSAERPKGSFSTLEIQRTEQGDSAMYLCASSPEGGRDYNEQFFGPGTRLTVL.

This clonotype was seen a few times. V is TRBV5-1 and J is TRBJ2-7; D tentatively fits TRBD1 or TRBD2 (5 bases each). From germline, CDR1 is SGHRS and CDR2 YFSETQ. The CDR3 extends over 15 amino acids. Trimming removed 5 bases at V and 2 bases at J, with 17 bases between. CDR3 in DNA: TGCGCCAGCAGACTTCTGGGAGCGGACACCTACGAGCAGTACTTC. Translated, it gives CASRLLGADTYEQYF. Complete variable domain (other parts from reference TRBV5-1 and TRBJ2-7): KAGVTQTPRYLIKTRGQQVTLSCSPISGHRSVSWYQQTPGQGLQFLFEYFSETQRNKGNFPGRFSGRQFSNSRSEMNVSTLELGDSALYLCASRLLGADTYEQYFGPGTRLTVT.